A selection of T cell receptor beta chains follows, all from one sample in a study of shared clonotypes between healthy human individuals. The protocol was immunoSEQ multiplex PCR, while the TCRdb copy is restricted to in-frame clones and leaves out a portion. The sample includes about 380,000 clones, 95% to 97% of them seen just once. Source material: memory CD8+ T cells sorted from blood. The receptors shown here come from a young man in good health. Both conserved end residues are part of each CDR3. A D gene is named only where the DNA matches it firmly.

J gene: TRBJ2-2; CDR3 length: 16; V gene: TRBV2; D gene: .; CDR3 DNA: TGTGCCAGCAGTGTCGGACGGGGCGCGAACACCGGGGAGCTGTTTTTT; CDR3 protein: CASSVGRGANTGELFF
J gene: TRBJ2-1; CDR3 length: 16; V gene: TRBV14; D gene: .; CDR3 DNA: TGTGCCAGCAGCCAGGCCAGGGAAAGCTCCTACAATGAGCAGTTCTTC; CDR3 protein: CASSQARESSYNEQFF
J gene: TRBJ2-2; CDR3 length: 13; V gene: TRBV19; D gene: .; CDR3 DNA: TGTGCCAGTAGTAGGGCTATAGTGGGGGAGCTGTTTTTT; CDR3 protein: CASSRAIVGELFF
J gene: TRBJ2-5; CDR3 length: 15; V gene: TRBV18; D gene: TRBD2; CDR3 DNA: TGTGCCAGCTCACCAGCTAGCGGGAGGCAAGAGACCCAGTACTTC; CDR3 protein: CASSPASGRQETQYF
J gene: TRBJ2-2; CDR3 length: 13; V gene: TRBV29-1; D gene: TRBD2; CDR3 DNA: TGCAGCGTAACTAGCGGGAACACCGGGGAGCTGTTTTTT; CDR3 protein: CSVTSGNTGELFF
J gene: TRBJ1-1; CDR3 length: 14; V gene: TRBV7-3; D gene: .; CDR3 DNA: TGTGCCAGCAGCACACAGGGTGGGGACACTGAAGCTTTCTTT; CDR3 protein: CASSTQGGDTEAFF
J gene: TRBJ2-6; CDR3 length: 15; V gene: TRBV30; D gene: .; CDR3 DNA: TGTGCCTGGAGTGTTCGTTACTCTGGGGCCAACGTCCTGACTTTC; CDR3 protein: CAWSVRYSGANVLTF
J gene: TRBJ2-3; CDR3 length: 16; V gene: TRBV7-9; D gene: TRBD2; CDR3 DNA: TGTGCCAGCAGCGGGTGGACTAGCGGAAGCACAGATACGCAGTATTTT; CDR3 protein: CASSGWTSGSTDTQYF
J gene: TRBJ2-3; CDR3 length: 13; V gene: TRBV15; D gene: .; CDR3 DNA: TGTGCCACCGGGCAGGGCCCTGGGGATACGCAGTATTTT; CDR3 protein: CATGQGPGDTQYF
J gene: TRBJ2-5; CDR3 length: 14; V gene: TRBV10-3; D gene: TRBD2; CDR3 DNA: TGTGCCATCAGTGTAGGTGGGGGGGATCAGACCCAGTACTTC; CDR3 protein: CAISVGGGDQTQYF